The following is a T cell receptor (beta chain) sequence with its context. This clonotype was seen more than once but under ten times. This clone's antigen is unknown. No base quality information exists; no much larger clone differs at one position. This sample was included in a study of T cells in Graves' hyperthyroidism and ophthalmopathy (dated 2019 in TCRdb). At the level of the whole study: Peripheral blood was sampled at the time of initial diagnosis, prior to any treatment. To identify TCR V-J signatures that set the groups apart, the researchers used a discovery cohort of 100 patients, made up of 40 to 45 with Graves' ophthalmopathy and some 56 with stable Graves' hyperthyroidism. An independent validation cohort of under 20 hyperthyroidism patients and 17 patients who later progressed to ophthalmopathy tested prospective prediction of ophthalmopathy. The approximately 97 discovery patients were randomly divided into training and test sets at a 7:3 ratio. The study also compared thyroid tissue and blood T-cell repertoires from a handful of Graves' hyperthyroidism patients. Following sampling, methimazole starting at 30 mg daily was given to hyperthyroidism patients, and high-dose intravenous methylprednisolone was given to ophthalmopathy patients. The paper describes TCR Vbeta CDR3 sequencing of 130 to 150 peripheral blood samples, made up of approximately 40 ophthalmopathy patients, 70 to 75 hyperthyroidism patients and roughly 17 progressor patients. The paper's findings and limits, for the study overall: Sample size was not statistically predetermined, and blinding of investigators to group allocation was not performed. Most expanded thyroid clonotypes (frequency above 0.001) were also detected in blood, a finding suggesting that blood repertoires may reflect thyroid immune responses. In cross-validation, a model built on a 13 V-J signature told ophthalmopathy apart from stable hyperthyroidism with approximately 90% sensitivity and about 81% specificity, and in testing the same model reached 80%/75%. In validation, progression to ophthalmopathy was predicted by the model with more than 65% sensitivity and nearly 75% specificity, a median of roughly 6 months before onset.

The TCR beta CDR3 regions were amplified from RNA transcripts. The first round of RT-PCR for the TCR CDR3 was performed with the HTBI primer set and the Qiagen OneStep RT-PCR kit. Libraries were constructed in a second round of multiplex PCR, after which size selection and purification were performed. Paired-end sequencing of the libraries was performed with 100 bp reads on an Illumina HiSeq2000. The paper's processing steps were these. SOAPnuke was used to process the raw data, with reads discarded if the reads contained adapters or uncalled bases, had a mean Phred below 15, or lacked an exact constant-primer or identifier match. COPE v1.2.5 was used to merge high-quality paired reads, and clonotypes were defined as unique nucleotide sequences. MiTCR v1.1 was used to align clonotypes to the IMGT TRBV, TRBD and TRBJ reference segments. Analysis was restricted to V-J combinations with a frequency above 0.0001, which covered 99% to 99.2% of repertoires. A TCS score was defined as the ratio of F50 (clonal expansion) to E x V (chaos), with BLOSUM62-based TCRdist applied between CDR3 peptides within each V-J. Welch's t-statistics and random forest reduced fewer than 600 V-J features to roughly 13, which were used in a naive Bayes classifier (R e1071). Thyroid-blood repertoire similarity was quantified with the Morisita-Horn index. Using fastp at Q25 and MiXCR, TCRdb reprocessed the public reads and kept productive beta chains. Every CDR3 protein is listed once, alongside the most common genes and DNA of its rows. TCRdb's processing, not the authors', yielded these V and J calls. This sample comprises hundreds of thousands of distinct CDR3 sequences, roughly 37% of them detected only once. Of the sample, more than 7% is held by the ten largest clones.

Stable Graves' hyperthyroidism was defined as the absence of progression to ophthalmopathy over 18 months of follow-up. Hyperthyroidism patients were aged 18 to 65 years and newly diagnosed, with disease duration of less than 2 months. Any patient with an uncontrolled infection, another autoimmune disease, pregnancy or lactation was excluded. Diagnoses were established on the basis of clinical symptoms, serum thyroxine and TRAb, thyroid ultrasound, and orbital computed tomography. PBMCs were isolated from 8 to 10 ml of fresh peripheral blood by Ficoll-Paque density gradient centrifugation. Trizol reagent was used to extract total RNA, and RNA quality was then checked on an Agilent 2100 Bioanalyzer. The receptor was derived from a man aged 18 to 30 with Graves' hyperthyroidism. Sequenced: blood.

CDR3 region: CASSEFRDSVTYEQYF. The DNA reads as follows: TGTGCCAGTAGCGAGTTCCGGGACAGCGTCACCTACGAGCAGTACTTC. Recombination connected TRBV2 to TRBJ2-7; 7 bases in the junction line up with TRBD1. V trim: 9 bases; J trim: 2 bases; unmatched bases: 16. As encoded in the germline V gene, CDR1 is SNHLY while CDR2 is FYNNEI. The CDR3 holds 16 amino acids from the cysteine to the phenylalanine. Only the CDR3 region is kept as DNA, spanning 48 bases read in frame from base 1.